The source of this TCR beta chain is a study of T-cell memory formation after mild COVID-19. Study findings and constraints: CD4+ clones that contracted lay mainly in CM and EM; CD8+ ones lay in EMRA. Contracting clones, day 15 to 85, had balanced CD4/CD8, and later expanders favored CD4+.

The 5'RACE method, run with constant-segment primers, produced TCR alpha and TCR beta cDNA libraries (carrying sample barcodes and UMIs). TCRdb used MiXCR to reprocess the 5' RACE reads, holding one entry per CDR3 protein. The table has around 430,000 distinct CDR3 sequences, roughly 15% seen once. This clonotype was seen a few times. Antigen unknown. The V end lost 3 bases, the J end lost 6 bases, and 10 bases lay between the germline ends. In germline, CDR1 is SGDLS, CDR2 YYNGEE. CDR3 size: 13 residues. This TCR was sampled from a young man who had mild COVID-19 (a few samples of this study predate the infection). Cell type and time point are not known. This chain connects TRBV9 to TRBJ2-1; D remains ambiguous. The sequencing sample was made of PBMCs or a T cell subset sorted from them (not recorded which). CDR3 DNA: TGTGCCAGCAGCGCCGGGCTCCCCAATGAGCAGTTCTTC. Translation gives CASSAGLPNEQFF.